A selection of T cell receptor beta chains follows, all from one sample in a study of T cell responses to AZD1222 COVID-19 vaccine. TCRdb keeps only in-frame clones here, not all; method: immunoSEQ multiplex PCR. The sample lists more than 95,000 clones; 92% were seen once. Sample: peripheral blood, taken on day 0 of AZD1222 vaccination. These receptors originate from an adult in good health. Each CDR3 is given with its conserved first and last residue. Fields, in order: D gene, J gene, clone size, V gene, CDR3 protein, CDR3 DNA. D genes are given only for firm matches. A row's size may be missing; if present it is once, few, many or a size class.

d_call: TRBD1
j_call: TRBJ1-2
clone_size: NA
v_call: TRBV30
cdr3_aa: CAWTPRDRVYGYTF
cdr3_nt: TGTGCCTGGACCCCCCGGGACAGGGTCTATGGCTACACCTTC

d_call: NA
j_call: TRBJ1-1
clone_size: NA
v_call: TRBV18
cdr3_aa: CASSPGRGNTEAFF
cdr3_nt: TGTGCCAGCTCACCAGGGCGGGGGAACACTGAAGCTTTCTTT

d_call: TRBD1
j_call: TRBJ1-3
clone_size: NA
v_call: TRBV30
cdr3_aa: CAWRRDRGPSSGNTIYF
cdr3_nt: TGTGCCTGGAGGAGGGACAGGGGCCCAAGCTCTGGAAACACCATATATTTT

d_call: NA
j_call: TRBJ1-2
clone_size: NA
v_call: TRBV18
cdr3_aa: CASSPQNGPGEDGYTF
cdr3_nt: TGTGCCAGCTCACCCCAAAACGGGCCGGGAGAAGATGGCTACACCTTC

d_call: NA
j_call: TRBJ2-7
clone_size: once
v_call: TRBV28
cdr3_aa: CASSAPGTGFYEQYF
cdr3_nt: TGTGCCAGCAGTGCCCCCGGGACTGGCTTCTACGAGCAGTACTTC

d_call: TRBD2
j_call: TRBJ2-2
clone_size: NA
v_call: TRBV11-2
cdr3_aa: CASSFGTSGRTGELFF
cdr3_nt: TGTGCCAGCAGCTTCGGGACTAGCGGGAGAACCGGGGAGCTGTTTTTT

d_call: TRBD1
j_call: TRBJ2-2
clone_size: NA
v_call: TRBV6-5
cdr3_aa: CASSWPRGRKDGELFF
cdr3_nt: TGTGCCAGCAGTTGGCCCAGGGGGCGAAAGGACGGGGAGCTGTTTTTT

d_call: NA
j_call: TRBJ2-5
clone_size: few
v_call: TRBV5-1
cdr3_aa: CASSMTVSEKTQYF
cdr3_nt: TGCGCCAGCAGCATGACAGTTAGCGAGAAGACCCAGTACTTC

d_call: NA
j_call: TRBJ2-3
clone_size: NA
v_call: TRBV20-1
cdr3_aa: CSASRMEGPDTQYF
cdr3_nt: TGCAGTGCTAGTCGTATGGAGGGCCCAGATACGCAGTATTTT

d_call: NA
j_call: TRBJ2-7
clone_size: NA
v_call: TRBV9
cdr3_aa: CASSVAPTGNYYEQYF
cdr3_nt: TGTGCCAGCAGCGTGGCACCCACAGGAAACTACTACGAGCAGTACTTC

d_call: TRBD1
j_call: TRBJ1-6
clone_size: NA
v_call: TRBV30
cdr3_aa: CAWSAQGSSYNSPLHF
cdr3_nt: TGTGCCTGGAGTGCACAGGGGAGCTCCTATAATTCACCCCTCCACTTT

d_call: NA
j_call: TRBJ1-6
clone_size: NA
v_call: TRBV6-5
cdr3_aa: CASSPPNSPLHF
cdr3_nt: TGTGCCAGCAGTCCCCCTAATTCACCCCTCCACTTT

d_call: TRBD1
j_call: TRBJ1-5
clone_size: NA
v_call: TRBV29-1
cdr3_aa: CSALTDRGSNQPQHF
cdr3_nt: TGCAGCGCCCTAACGGACAGGGGTAGCAATCAGCCCCAGCATTTT

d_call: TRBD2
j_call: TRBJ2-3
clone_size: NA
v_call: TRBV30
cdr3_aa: CAWSRPKSGDTDTQYF
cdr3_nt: TGTGCCTGGAGTCGCCCCAAAAGCGGGGACACAGATACGCAGTATTTT

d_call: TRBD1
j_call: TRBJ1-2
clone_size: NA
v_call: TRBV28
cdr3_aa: CASRTDRGSLWGYTF
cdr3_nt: TGTGCCAGCAGAACGGACAGGGGATCATTATGGGGCTACACCTTC

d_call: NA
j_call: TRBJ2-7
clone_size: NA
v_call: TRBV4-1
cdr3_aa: CASSLRTIYYEQYF
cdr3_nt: TGCGCCAGCAGCCTCCGGACTATATACTACGAGCAGTACTTC

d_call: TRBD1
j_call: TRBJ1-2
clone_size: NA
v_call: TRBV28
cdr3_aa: CASRPTGGDYGYTF
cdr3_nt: TGTGCCAGCCGGCCGACAGGGGGCGACTATGGCTACACCTTC

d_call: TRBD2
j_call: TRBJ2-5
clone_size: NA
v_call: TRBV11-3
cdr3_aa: CASSLGLAGRETQYF
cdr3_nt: TGTGCCAGCAGCTTAGGACTAGCGGGACGAGAGACCCAGTACTTC

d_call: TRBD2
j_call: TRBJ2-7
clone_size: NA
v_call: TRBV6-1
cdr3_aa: CASSEKGAGGGYEQYF
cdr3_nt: TGTGCCAGCAGTGAAAAAGGAGCGGGAGGCGGCTACGAGCAGTACTTC

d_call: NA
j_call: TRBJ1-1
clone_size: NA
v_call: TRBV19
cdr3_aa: CASRTGSMNTEAFF
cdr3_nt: TGTGCCAGTCGAACGGGTTCGATGAACACTGAAGCTTTCTTT

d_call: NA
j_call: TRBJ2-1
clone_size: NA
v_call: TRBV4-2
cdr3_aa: CASSQRLQGAYNEQFF
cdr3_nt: TGTGCCAGCAGCCAACGACTACAGGGTGCCTACAATGAGCAGTTCTTC

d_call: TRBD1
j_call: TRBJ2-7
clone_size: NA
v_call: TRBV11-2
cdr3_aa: CASSLRLRDRVYEQYF
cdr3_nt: TGTGCCAGCAGCCTAAGACTCCGGGACAGGGTCTACGAGCAGTACTTC

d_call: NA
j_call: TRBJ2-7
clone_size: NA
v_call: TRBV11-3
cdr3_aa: CASSLGRTDLTYEQYF
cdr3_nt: TGTGCCAGCAGCTTAGGTAGGACAGACCTGACCTACGAGCAGTACTTC

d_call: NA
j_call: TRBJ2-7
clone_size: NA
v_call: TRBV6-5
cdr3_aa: CASSYSNTGTYEQYF
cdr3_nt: TGTGCCAGCAGTTACTCGAATACGGGAACCTACGAGCAGTACTTC

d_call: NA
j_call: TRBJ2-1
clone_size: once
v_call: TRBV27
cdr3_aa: CASSLIAQGRRFF
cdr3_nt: TGTGCCAGCAGTTTAATCGCCCAGGGCCGTCGCTTCTTC

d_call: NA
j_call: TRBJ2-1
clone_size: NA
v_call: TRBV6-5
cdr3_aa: CASRLSHPSYNEQFF
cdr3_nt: TGTGCCAGCAGACTAAGCCATCCTTCCTACAATGAGCAGTTCTTC

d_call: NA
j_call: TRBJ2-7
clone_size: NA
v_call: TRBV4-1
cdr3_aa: CASSQKPGNEQYF
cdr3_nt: TGCGCCAGCAGCCAAAAACCTGGGAACGAGCAGTACTTC

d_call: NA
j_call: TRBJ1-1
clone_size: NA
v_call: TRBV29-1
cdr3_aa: CSVPSGVTEAFF
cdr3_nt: TGCAGCGTCCCCTCGGGGGTCACTGAAGCTTTCTTT

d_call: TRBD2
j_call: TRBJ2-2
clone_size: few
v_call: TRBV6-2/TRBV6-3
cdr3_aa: CASSYSPTSGVTGELFF
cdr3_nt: TGTGCCAGCAGTTATTCCCCGACTAGCGGAGTCACCGGGGAGCTGTTTTTT

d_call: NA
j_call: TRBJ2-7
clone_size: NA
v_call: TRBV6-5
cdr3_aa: CASSYGPLYAYEQYF
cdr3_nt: TGTGCCAGCAGTTACGGCCCCCTCTATGCCTACGAGCAGTACTTC

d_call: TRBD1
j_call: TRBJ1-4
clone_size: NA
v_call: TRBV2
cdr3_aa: CASSEVGTGYEKLFF
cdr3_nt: TGTGCCAGCAGTGAAGTAGGGACAGGGTATGAAAAACTGTTTTTT

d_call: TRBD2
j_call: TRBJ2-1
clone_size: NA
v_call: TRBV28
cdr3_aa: CASSSGTYNEQFF
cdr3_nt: TGTGCCAGCTCTAGCGGGACTTACAATGAGCAGTTCTTC

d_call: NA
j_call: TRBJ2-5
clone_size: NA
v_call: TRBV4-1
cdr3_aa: CASSQRVGQGSPRGTQYF
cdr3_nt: TGCGCCAGCAGCCAAAGGGTCGGGCAGGGGTCACCCCGTGGGACCCAGTACTTC

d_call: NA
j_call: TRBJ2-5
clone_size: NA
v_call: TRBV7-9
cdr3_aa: CASGPVGTETQYF
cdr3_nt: TGTGCCAGCGGGCCTGTGGGGACGGAGACCCAGTACTTC

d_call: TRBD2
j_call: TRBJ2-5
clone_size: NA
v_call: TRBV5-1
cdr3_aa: CASSSTSGGETQYF
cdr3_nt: TGCGCCAGCAGCTCGACTAGCGGGGGAGAGACCCAGTACTTC

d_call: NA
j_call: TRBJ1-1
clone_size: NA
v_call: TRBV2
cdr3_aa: CASGVGNTEAFF
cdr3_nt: TGTGCCAGCGGGGTGGGGAACACTGAAGCTTTCTTT

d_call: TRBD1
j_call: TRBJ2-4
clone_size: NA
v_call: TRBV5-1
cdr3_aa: CASSLGDRGLNIQYF
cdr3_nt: TGCGCCAGCAGCTTGGGGGACAGGGGGCTAAACATTCAGTACTTC

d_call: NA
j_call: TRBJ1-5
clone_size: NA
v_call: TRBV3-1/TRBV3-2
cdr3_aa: CASSQDPNQPQHF
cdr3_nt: TGTGCCAGCAGCCAAGATCCAAATCAGCCCCAGCATTTT

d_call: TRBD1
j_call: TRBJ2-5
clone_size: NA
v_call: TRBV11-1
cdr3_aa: CASSYGQGQETQYF
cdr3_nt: TGTGCCAGCAGCTACGGACAGGGCCAAGAGACCCAGTACTTC